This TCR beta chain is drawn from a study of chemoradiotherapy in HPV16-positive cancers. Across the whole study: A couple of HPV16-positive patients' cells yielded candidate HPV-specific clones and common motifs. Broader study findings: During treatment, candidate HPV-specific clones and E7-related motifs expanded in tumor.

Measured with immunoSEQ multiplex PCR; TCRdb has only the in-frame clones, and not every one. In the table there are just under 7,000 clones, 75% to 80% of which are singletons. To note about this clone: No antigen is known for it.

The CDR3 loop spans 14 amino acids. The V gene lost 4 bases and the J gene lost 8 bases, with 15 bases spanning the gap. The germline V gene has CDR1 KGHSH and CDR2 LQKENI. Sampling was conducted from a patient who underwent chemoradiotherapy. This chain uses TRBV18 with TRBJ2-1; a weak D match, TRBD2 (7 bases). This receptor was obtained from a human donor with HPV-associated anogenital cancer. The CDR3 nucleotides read TGTGCCAGCTCACAACTAGCGAGGACAGATGAGCAGTTCTTC. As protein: CASSQLARTDEQFF.